A selection of T cell receptor beta chains follows, all from one sample in a study of blood T cell repertoires in COVID-19. Libraries were prepared by immunoSEQ multiplex PCR; TCRdb keeps only in-frame clonotypes and omits some of them. The repertoire holds about 220,000 clones, with roughly four fifths as singletons. Sequences were obtained from peripheral blood. The receptors originated from a woman in her 70s with COVID-19, enrolled during active disease. Both conserved end residues are part of each CDR3. A D gene is named only where the DNA matches it firmly. Clone size is shown for a subset of rows, as once, few, many or a class of expanded clone.

d_gene: .
abundance: .
v_gene: TRBV28
j_gene: TRBJ1-4
CDR3aa: CASSLGGANEKLFF
CDR3nt: TGTGCCAGCAGTTTGGGAGGGGCTAATGAAAAACTGTTTTTT

d_gene: TRBD2
abundance: once
v_gene: TRBV9
j_gene: TRBJ2-1
CDR3aa: CASSVAWGGANNEQFF
CDR3nt: TGTGCCAGCAGCGTAGCCTGGGGAGGGGCTAACAATGAGCAGTTCTTC

d_gene: .
abundance: .
v_gene: TRBV29-1
j_gene: TRBJ1-1
CDR3aa: CSASEGTGNTEAFF
CDR3nt: TGCAGCGCGTCCGAGGGTACGGGGAACACTGAAGCTTTCTTT

d_gene: .
abundance: .
v_gene: TRBV2
j_gene: TRBJ2-7
CDR3aa: CASNVGGRREQYF
CDR3nt: TGTGCCAGCAACGTGGGGGGGCGCAGGGAGCAGTACTTC

d_gene: TRBD1
abundance: .
v_gene: TRBV9
j_gene: TRBJ1-4
CDR3aa: CASSVGQGYNEKLFF
CDR3nt: TGTGCCAGCAGCGTCGGACAGGGGTATAATGAAAAACTGTTTTTT

d_gene: .
abundance: few
v_gene: TRBV7-6
j_gene: TRBJ2-7
CDR3aa: CASSSSPGDGEQYF
CDR3nt: TGTGCCAGCAGCTCCTCTCCGGGAGACGGCGAGCAGTACTTC

d_gene: TRBD1
abundance: .
v_gene: TRBV11-1
j_gene: TRBJ2-5
CDR3aa: CASSYSGQVRETQYF
CDR3nt: TGTGCCAGCAGCTACTCCGGACAGGTTCGGGAGACCCAGTACTTC

d_gene: TRBD2
abundance: .
v_gene: TRBV10-3
j_gene: TRBJ2-1
CDR3aa: CAVGLAELNEQFF
CDR3nt: TGTGCCGTGGGACTAGCGGAATTAAATGAGCAGTTCTTC

d_gene: TRBD2
abundance: .
v_gene: TRBV7-2
j_gene: TRBJ2-3
CDR3aa: CASSPFIKAGGQYF
CDR3nt: TGTGCCAGCAGCCCCTTTATAAAGGCGGGGGGGCAGTATTTT

d_gene: TRBD2
abundance: .
v_gene: TRBV5-4
j_gene: TRBJ2-2
CDR3aa: CASSLGLAETGELFF
CDR3nt: TGTGCCAGCAGCCTCGGACTAGCGGAAACCGGGGAGCTGTTTTTT

d_gene: .
abundance: .
v_gene: TRBV5-1
j_gene: TRBJ2-1
CDR3aa: CASSLGDRAGNEQFF
CDR3nt: TGCGCCAGCAGCTTGGGTGATCGGGCGGGTAATGAGCAGTTCTTC

d_gene: TRBD2
abundance: .
v_gene: TRBV2
j_gene: TRBJ2-3
CDR3aa: CASSGGGRGTDTQYF
CDR3nt: TGTGCCAGCAGCGGGGGAGGGCGAGGCACAGATACGCAGTATTTT

d_gene: .
abundance: .
v_gene: TRBV15
j_gene: TRBJ2-2
CDR3aa: CATSNSGGELFF
CDR3nt: TGTGCCACCAGCAATTCGGGCGGGGAGCTGTTTTTT